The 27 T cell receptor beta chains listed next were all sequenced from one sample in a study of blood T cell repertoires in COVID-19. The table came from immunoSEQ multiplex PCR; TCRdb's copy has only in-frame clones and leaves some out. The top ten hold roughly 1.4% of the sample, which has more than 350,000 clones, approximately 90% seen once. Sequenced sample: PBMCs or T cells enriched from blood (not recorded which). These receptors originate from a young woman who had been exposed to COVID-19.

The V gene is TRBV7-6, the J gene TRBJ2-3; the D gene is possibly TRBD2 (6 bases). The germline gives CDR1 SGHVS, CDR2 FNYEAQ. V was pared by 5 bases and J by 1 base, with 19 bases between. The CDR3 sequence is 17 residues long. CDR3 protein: CASSPTIPSAGTDTQYF. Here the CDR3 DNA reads TGTGCCAGCAGCCCAACAATTCCTAGCGCGGGCACAGATACGCAGTATTTT.

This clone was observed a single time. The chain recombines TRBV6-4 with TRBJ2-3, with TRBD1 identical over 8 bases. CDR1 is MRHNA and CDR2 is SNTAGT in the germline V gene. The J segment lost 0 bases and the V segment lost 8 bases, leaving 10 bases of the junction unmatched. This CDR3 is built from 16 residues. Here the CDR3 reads CASAKGQGASTDTQYF. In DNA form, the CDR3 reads TGTGCCAGCGCCAAGGGTCAGGGGGCTAGCACAGATACGCAGTATTTT.

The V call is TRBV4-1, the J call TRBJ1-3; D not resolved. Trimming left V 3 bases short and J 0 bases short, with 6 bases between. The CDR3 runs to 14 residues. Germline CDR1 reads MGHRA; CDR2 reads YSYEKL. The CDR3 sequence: CASSQGLSGNTIYF. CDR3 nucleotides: TGCGCCAGCAGCCAGGGCCTCTCTGGAAACACCATATATTTT.

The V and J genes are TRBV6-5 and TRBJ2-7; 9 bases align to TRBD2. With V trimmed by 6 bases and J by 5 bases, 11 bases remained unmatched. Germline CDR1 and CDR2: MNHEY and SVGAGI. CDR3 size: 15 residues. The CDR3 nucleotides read TGTGCCAGCAGACCTACCCTTAGCGGGAGCCACGAGCAGTACTTC. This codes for CASRPTLSGSHEQYF.

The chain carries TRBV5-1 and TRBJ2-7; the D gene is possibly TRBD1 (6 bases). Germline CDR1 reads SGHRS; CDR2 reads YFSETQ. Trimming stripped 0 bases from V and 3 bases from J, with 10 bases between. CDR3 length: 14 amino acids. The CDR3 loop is CASSLGGHYYEQYF. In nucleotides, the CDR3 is TGCGCCAGCAGCTTGGGGGGACATTACTACGAGCAGTACTTC.

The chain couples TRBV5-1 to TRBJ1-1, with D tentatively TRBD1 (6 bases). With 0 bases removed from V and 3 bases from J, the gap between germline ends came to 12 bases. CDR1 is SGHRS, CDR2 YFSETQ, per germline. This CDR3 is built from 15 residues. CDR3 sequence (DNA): TGCGCCAGCAGCTTGGGGTCAGGGGCTTACACTGAAGCTTTCTTT. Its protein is CASSLGSGAYTEAFF. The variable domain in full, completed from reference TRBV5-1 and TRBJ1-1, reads KAGVTQTPRYLIKTRGQQVTLSCSPISGHRSVSWYQQTPGQGLQFLFEYFSETQRNKGNFPGRFSGRQFSNSRSEMNVSTLELGDSALYLCASSLGSGAYTEAFFGQGTRLTVV.

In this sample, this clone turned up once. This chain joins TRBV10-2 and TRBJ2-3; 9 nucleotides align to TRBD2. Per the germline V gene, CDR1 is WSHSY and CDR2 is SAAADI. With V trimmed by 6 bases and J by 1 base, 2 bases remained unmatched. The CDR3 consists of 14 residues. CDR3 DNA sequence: TGCGCCAGCAGAGCGGGGGGCGGCACAGATACGCAGTATTTT. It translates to CASRAGGGTDTQYF.

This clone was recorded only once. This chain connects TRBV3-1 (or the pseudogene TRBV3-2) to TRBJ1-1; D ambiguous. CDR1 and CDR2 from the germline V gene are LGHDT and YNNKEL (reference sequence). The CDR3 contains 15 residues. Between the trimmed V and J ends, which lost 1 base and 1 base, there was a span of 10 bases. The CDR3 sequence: CASSQAPGWNTEAFF. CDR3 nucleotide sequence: TGTGCCAGCAGCCAAGCCCCCGGGTGGAACACTGAAGCTTTCTTT.

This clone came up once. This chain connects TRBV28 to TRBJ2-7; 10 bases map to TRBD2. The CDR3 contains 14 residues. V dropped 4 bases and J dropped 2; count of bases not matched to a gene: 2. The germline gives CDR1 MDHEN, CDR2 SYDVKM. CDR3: CASSWTSGPYEQYF. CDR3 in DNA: TGTGCCAGCAGTTGGACTAGCGGACCCTACGAGCAGTACTTC. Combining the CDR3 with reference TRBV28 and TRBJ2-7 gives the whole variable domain DVKVTQSSRYLVKRTGEKVFLECVQDMDHENMFWYRQDPGLGLRLIYFSYDVKMKEKGDIPEGYSVSREKKERFSLILESASTNQTSMYLCASSWTSGPYEQYFGPGTRLTVT.

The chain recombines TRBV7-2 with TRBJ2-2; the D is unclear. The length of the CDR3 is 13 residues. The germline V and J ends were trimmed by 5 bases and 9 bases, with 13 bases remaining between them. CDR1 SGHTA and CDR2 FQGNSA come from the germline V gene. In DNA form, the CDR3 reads TGTGCCAGCAGCCCACAGAATTCCTGGGAGCTGTTTTTT. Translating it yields CASSPQNSWELFF.

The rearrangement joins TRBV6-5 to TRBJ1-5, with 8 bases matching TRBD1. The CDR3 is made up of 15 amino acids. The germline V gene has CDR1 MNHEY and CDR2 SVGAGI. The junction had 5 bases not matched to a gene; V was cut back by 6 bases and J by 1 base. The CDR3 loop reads CASRKDRASNQPQHF. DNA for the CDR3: TGTGCCAGCAGAAAGGACAGGGCGAGCAATCAGCCCCAGCATTTT.

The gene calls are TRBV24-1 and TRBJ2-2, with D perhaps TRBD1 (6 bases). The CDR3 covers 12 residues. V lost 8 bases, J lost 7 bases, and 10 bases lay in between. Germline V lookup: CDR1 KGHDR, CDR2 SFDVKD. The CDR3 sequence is CATNNRVGELFF. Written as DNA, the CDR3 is TGTGCCACCAATAACAGGGTCGGGGAGCTGTTTTTT.

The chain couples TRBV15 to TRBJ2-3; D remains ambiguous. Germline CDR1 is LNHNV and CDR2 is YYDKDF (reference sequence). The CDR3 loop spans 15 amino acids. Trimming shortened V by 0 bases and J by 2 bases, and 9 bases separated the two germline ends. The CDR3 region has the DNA TGTGCCACCAGCAGAGATTTGGTAGACACAGATACGCAGTATTTT. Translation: CATSRDLVDTDTQYF.

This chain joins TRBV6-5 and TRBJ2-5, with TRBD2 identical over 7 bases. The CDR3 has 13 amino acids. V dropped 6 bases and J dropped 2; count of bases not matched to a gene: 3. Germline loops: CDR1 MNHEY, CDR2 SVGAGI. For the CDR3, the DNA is TGTGCCAGCAGGGGGGGGTTTCAAGAGACCCAGTACTTC. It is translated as CASRGGFQETQYF.

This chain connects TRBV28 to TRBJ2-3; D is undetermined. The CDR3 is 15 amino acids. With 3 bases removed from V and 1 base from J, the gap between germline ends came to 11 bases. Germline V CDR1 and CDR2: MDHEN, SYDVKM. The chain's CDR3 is CASSLHTRGTDTQYF. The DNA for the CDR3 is TGTGCCAGCAGTTTGCATACCCGCGGCACAGATACGCAGTATTTT. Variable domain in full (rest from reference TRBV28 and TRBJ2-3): DVKVTQSSRYLVKRTGEKVFLECVQDMDHENMFWYRQDPGLGLRLIYFSYDVKMKEKGDIPEGYSVSREKKERFSLILESASTNQTSMYLCASSLHTRGTDTQYFGPGTRLTVL.

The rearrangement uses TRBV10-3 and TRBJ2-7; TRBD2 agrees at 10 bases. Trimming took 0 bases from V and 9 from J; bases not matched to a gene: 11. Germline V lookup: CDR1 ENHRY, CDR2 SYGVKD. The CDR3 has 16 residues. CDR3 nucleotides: TGTGCCATCAGTGAGTCGACCGTAGCGGGAGGCTTGGGGCAGTACTTC. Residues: CAISESTVAGGLGQYF.

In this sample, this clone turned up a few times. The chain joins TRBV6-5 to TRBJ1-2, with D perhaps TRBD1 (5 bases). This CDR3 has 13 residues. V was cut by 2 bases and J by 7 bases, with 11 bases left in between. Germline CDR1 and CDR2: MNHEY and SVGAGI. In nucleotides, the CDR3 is TGTGCCAGCAGTTACGGGCAGGGTGGTGGCTACACCTTC. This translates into CASSYGQGGGYTF.

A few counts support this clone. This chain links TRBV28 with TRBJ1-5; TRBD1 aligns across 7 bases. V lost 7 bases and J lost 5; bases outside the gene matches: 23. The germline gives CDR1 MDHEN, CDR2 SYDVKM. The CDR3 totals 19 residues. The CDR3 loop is CASTISPGLGGLWDQPQHF. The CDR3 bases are TGTGCCAGCACCATATCCCCGGGACTAGGGGGCCTGTGGGATCAGCCCCAGCATTTT.

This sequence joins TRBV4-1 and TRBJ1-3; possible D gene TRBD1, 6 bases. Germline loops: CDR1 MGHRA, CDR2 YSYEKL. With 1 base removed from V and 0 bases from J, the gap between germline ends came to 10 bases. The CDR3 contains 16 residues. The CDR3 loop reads CASSQGQGNSGNTIYF. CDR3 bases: TGCGCCAGCAGCCAAGGGCAGGGGAACTCTGGAAACACCATATATTTT.

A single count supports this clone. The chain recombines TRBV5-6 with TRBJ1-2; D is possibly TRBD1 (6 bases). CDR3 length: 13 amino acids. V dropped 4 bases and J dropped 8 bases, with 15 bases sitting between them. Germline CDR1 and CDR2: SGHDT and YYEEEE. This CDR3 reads CASSLAGEGGYTF. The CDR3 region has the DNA TGTGCCAGCAGCCTGGCAGGGGAGGGGGGCTACACCTTC.

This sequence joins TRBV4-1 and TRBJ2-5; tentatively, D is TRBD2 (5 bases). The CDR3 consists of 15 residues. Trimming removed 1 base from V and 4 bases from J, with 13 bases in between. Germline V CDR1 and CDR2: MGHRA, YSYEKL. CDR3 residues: CASSQASLVPETQYF. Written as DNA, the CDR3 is TGCGCCAGCAGCCAAGCTAGCTTGGTCCCAGAGACCCAGTACTTC.

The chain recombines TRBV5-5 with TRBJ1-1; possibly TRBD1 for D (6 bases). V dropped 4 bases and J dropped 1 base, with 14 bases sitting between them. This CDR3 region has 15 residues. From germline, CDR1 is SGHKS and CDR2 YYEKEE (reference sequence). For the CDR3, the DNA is TGTGCCAGCAGCCGATCAGACAGGACGAACACTGAAGCTTTCTTT. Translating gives CASSRSDRTNTEAFF.

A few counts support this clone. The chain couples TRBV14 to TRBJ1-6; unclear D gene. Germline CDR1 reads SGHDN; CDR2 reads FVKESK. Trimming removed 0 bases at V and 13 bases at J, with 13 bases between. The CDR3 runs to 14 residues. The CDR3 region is CASSQELGGSPLHF. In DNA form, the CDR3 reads TGTGCCAGCAGCCAAGAACTGGGAGGGAGCCCCCTCCACTTT.

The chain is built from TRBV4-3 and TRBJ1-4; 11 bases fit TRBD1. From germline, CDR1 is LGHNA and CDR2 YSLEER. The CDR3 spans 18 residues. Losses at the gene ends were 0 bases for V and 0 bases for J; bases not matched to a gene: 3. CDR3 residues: CASSQDRTGGATNEKLFF. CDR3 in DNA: TGCGCCAGCAGCCAAGATCGGACAGGGGGCGCAACTAATGAAAAACTGTTTTTT.

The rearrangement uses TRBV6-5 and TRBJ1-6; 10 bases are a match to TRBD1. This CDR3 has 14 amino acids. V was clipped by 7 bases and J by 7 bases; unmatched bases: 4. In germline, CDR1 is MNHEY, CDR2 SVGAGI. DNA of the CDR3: TGTGCCAGCACCCCGACAGGGGGCAATTCACCCCTCCACTTT. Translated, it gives CASTPTGGNSPLHF.

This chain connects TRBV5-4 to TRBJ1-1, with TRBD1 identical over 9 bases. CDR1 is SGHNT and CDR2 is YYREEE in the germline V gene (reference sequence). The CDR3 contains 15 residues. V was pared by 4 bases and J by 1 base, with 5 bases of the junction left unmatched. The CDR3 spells CASSVTGGANTEAFF. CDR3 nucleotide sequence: TGTGCCAGCAGCGTCACAGGGGGCGCGAACACTGAAGCTTTCTTT.

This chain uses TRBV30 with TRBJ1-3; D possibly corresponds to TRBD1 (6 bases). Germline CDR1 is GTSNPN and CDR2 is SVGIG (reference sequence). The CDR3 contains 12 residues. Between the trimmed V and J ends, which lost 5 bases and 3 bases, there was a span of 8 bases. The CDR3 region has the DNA TGTGCCTGGCACAGGGTTGGAAACACCATATATTTT. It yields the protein CAWHRVGNTIYF.